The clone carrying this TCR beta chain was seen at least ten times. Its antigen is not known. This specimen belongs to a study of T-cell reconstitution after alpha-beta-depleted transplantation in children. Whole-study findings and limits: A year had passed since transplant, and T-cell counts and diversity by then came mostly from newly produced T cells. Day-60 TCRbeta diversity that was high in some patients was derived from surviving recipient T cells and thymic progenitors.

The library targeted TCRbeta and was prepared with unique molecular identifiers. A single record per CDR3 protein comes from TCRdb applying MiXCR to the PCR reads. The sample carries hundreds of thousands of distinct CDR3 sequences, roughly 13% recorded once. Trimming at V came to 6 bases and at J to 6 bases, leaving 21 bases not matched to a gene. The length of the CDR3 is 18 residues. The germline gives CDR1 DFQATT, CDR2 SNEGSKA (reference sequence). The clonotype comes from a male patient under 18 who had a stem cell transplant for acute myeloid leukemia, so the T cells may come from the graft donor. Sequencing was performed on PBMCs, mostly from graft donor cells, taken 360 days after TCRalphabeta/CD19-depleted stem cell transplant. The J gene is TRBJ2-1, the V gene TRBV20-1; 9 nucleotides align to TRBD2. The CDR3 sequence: CSAHRVSMILAGINEQFF. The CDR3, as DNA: TGCAGTGCGCATAGGGTCAGCATGATCCTAGCGGGGATCAATGAGCAGTTCTTC.